A single sample is the source of the 6 T cell receptor beta chains below, sequenced in a study of T cell responses to AZD1222 COVID-19 vaccine. Produced via immunoSEQ multiplex PCR; TCRdb's table is partial and in-frame only. The table has about 150,000 clones, around 91% seen once. The specimen was peripheral blood, collected on day 0 of AZD1222 vaccination. The receptor source for this set is an adult in good health.

The chain carries TRBV7-3 and TRBJ2-2, with D perhaps being TRBD1 or TRBD2 (5 bases each). CDR1 and CDR2 from the germline V gene are SGHTA and FQGTGA. The V end was cut by 5 bases, the J end by 7 bases, with 14 bases between. CDR3 length: 14 residues. CDR3 coding DNA: TGTGCCAGCAGCACTCAGGGTCGGGACGGGGAGCTGTTTTTT. This sequence encodes CASSTQGRDGELFF. Drawing the rest from reference TRBV7-3 and TRBJ2-2, the complete variable domain is GAGVSQTPSNKVTEKGKYVELRCDPISGHTALYWYRQSLGQGPEFLIYFQGTGAADDSGLPNDRFFAVRPEGSVSTLKIQRTERGDSAVYLCASSTQGRDGELFFGEGSRLTVL.

V usage is TRBV15 and J usage is TRBJ1-1, with D unclear. Per the germline V gene, CDR1 is LNHNV and CDR2 is YYDKDF (reference sequence). The CDR3 has 14 amino acids. V dropped 3 bases and J dropped 1 base, with 9 bases sitting between them. CDR3 nucleotides: TGTGCCACCAGCAGCGATGGGGAGAACACTGAAGCTTTCTTT. It encodes CATSSDGENTEAFF.

The V gene is TRBV14, the J gene TRBJ2-1; D is unclear. The germline CDR1 and CDR2 sequences are SGHDN and FVKESK. V gave up 2 bases and J gave up 9 bases, with 17 bases separating them. CDR3 length: 15 residues. CDR3 loop: CASSQPMPFTGEQFF. CDR3 sequence (DNA): TGTGCCAGCAGCCAACCCATGCCTTTTACTGGTGAGCAGTTCTTC. Supplemented by reference TRBV14 and TRBJ2-1, the full variable domain reads EAGVTQFPSHSVIEKGQTVTLRCDPISGHDNLYWYRRVMGKEIKFLLHFVKESKQDESGMPNNRFLAERTGGTYSTLKVQPAELEDSGVYFCASSQPMPFTGEQFFGPGTRLTVL.

The rearrangement links TRBV6-2 or TRBV6-3 to TRBJ2-1; the D gene could be TRBD1 or TRBD2 (6 bases each). The length of the CDR3 is 16 residues. V was shortened by 6 bases and J by 7 bases, with 22 bases between the two germline ends. CDR1 is MNHEY and CDR2 is SVGEGT in the germline V gene. The CDR3 protein is CASSTFGRQGGNEQFF. DNA of the CDR3: TGTGCCAGCAGCACGTTCGGTCGACAAGGGGGGAATGAGCAGTTCTTC.

The CDR3 DNA sequence: TGTGCCAGCAGCTTCTCATACGAGCAGTACTTC. Translated, it gives CASSFSYEQYF. The chain combines TRBV7-9 with TRBJ2-7, with no clear D. CDR3 length equals 11 residues. CDR1 is SEHNR and CDR2 is FQNEAQ in the germline V gene (reference sequence). The V end was cut by 3 bases, the J end by 4 bases, with 4 bases between.

V and J are TRBV28 and TRBJ2-1; 9 bases align to TRBD2. Germline CDR1 MDHEN, CDR2 SYDVKM. Trimming at V came to 3 bases and at J to 9 bases, leaving 18 bases not matched to a gene. The CDR3 totals 18 residues. CDR3 DNA: TGTGCCAGCAGTTTTGATATTACGGGCGGGAGGGCCCCCGGTGAGCAGTTCTTC. Its translation: CASSFDITGGRAPGEQFF.